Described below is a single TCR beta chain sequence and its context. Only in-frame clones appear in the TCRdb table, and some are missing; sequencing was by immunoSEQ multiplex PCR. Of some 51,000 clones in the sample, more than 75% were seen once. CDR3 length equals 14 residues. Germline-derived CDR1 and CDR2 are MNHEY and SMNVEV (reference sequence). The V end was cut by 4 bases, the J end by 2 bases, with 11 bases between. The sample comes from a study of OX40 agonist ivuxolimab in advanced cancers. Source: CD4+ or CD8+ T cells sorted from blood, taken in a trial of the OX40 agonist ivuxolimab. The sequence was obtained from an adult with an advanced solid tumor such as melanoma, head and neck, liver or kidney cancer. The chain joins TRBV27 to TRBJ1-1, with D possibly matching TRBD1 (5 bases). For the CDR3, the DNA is TGTGCCAGCAGTTGGGACGCCCGAAACACTGAAGCTTTCTTT. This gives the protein CASSWDARNTEAFF.